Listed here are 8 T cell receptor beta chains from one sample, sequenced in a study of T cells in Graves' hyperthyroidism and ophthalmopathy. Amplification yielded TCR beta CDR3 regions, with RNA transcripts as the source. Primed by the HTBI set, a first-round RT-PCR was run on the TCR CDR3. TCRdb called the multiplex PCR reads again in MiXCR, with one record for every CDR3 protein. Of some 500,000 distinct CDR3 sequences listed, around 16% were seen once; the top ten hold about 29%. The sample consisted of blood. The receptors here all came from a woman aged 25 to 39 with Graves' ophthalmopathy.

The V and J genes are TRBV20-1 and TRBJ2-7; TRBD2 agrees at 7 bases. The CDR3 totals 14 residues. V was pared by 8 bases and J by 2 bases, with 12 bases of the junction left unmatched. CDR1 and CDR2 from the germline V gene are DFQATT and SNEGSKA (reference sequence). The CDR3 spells CSYITGLNPYEQYF. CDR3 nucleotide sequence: TGCAGTTACATTACGGGACTAAACCCCTACGAGCAGTACTTC.

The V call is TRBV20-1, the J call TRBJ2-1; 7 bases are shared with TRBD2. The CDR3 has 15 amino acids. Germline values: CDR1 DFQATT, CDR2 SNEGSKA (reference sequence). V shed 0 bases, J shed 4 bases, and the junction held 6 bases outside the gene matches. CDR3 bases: TGCAGTGCTAGAGATGTCCTAGCGGAGTACAATGAGCAGTTCTTC. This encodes CSARDVLAEYNEQFF.

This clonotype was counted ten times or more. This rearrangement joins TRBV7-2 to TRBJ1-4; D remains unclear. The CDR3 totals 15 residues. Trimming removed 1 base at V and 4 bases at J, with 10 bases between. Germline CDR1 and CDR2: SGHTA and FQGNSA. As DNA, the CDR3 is TGTGCCAGCAGCTTAGGACCGGCCTATAATGAAAAACTGTTTTTT. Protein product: CASSLGPAYNEKLFF. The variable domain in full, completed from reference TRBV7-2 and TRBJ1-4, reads GAGVSQSPSNKVTEKGKDVELRCDPISGHTALYWYRQSLGQGLEFLIYFQGNSAPDKSGLPSDRFSAERTGGSVSTLTIQRTQQEDSAVYLCASSLGPAYNEKLFFGSGTQLSVL.

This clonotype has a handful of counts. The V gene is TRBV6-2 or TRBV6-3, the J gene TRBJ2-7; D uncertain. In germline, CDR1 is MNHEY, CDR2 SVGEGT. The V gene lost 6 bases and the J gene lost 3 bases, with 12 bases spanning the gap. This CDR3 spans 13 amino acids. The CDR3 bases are TGTGCCAGCAGGGACGGGCTAATCTACGAGCAGTACTTC. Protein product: CASRDGLIYEQYF.

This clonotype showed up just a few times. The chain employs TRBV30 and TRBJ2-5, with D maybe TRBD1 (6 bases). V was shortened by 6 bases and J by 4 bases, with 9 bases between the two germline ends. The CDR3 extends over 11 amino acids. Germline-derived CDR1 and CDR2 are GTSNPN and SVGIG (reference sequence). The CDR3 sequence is CACFRGETQYF. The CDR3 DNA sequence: TGTGCCTGTTTCAGGGGAGAGACCCAGTACTTC.

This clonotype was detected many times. CDR3 sequence: CASSPRQSAYEQYF. The CDR3 DNA sequence: TGTGCCAGCAGCCCGAGACAGAGTGCCTACGAGCAGTACTTC. The chain carries TRBV3-1 and TRBJ2-7; maybe TRBD1 (5 bases). V was clipped by 4 bases and J by 2 bases, with 12 bases between them. The CDR3 consists of 14 residues. In germline, CDR1 is LGHDT, CDR2 YNNKEL (reference sequence).

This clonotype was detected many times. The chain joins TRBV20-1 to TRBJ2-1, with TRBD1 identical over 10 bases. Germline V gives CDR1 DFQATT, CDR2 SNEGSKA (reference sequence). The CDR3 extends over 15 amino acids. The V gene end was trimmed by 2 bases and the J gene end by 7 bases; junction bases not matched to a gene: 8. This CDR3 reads CSARWDRGIGNEQFF. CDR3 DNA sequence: TGCAGTGCTAGATGGGACAGGGGAATTGGTAATGAGCAGTTCTTC.

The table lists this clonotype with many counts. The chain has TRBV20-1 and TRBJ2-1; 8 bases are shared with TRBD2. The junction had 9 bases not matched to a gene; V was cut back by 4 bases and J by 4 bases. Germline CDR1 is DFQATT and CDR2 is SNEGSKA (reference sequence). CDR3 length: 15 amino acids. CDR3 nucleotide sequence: TGCAGTGCTAAAGACCTCGGGAGGGCTTACAATGAGCAGTTCTTC. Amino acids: CSAKDLGRAYNEQFF.